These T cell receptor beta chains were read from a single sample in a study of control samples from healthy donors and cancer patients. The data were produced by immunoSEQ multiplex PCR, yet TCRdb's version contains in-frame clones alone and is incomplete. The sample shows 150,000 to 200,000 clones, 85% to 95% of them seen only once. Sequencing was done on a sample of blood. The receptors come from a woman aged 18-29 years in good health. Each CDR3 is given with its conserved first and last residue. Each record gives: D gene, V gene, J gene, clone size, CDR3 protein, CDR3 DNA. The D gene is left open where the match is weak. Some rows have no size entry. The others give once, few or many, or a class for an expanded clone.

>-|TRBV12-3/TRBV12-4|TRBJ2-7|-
CASSLTETYEQYF
TGTGCCAGCAGCCTCACGGAAACTTACGAGCAGTACTTC
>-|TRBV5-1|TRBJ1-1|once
CASSFRGLNTEAFF
TGCGCCAGCAGCTTCCGGGGACTCAACACTGAAGCTTTCTTT
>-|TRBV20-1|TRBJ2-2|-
CSASRQNTGELFF
TGCAGTGCAAGTAGACAGAACACCGGGGAGCTGTTTTTT
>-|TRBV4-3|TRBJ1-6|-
CASSQDRGDGSPLHF
TGCGCCAGCAGCCAAGATCGAGGGGACGGTTCACCCCTCCACTTT
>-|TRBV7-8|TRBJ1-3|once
CASSFEQRGSSSGNTIYF
TGTGCCAGCAGCTTCGAGCAACGGGGGTCCTCCTCTGGAAACACCATATATTTT
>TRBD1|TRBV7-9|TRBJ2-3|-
CASSPQGADTQYF
TGTGCCAGCAGCCCCCAGGGGGCAGATACGCAGTATTTT
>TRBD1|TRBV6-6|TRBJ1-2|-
CASSPGTASGYTF
TGTGCCAGCAGCCCCGGGACAGCCTCCGGCTACACCTTC
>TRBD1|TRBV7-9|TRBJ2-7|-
CASSRDREDPWSYEQYF
TGTGCCAGCAGCCGGGACAGGGAAGACCCTTGGTCCTACGAGCAGTACTTC
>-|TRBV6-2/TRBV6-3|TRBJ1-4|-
CASSFQSHEKLFF
TGTGCCAGCAGTTTCCAGAGTCATGAAAAACTGTTTTTT
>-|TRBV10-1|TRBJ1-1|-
CASRADLVTEAFF
TGCGCCAGCAGGGCCGACTTAGTCACTGAAGCTTTCTTT
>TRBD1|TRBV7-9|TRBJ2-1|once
CASSLDPYRQGTEQFF
TGTGCCAGCAGCTTAGACCCTTATAGACAGGGGACCGAGCAGTTCTTC
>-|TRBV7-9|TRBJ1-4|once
CASSLLGQTNEKLFF
TGTGCCAGCAGCTTACTCGGACAGACGAATGAAAAACTGTTTTTT
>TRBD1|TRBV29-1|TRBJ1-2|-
CSVGGQDIPHGYTF
TGCAGCGTAGGGGGACAGGACATTCCCCATGGCTACACCTTC
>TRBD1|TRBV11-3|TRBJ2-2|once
CASSQDRASGELFF
TGTGCCAGCAGCCAGGACAGGGCGAGCGGGGAGCTGTTTTTT
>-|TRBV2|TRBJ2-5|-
CASSLGGDFQETQYF
TGTGCCAGCAGTTTAGGAGGGGACTTCCAAGAGACCCAGTACTTC
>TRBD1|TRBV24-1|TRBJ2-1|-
CATSDPGQGHNEQFF
TGTGCCACCAGTGATCCCGGACAGGGACACAATGAGCAGTTCTTC
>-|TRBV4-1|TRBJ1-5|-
CASSQGPSGMNQPQHF
TGCGCCAGCAGCCAAGGTCCCTCGGGGATGAATCAGCCCCAGCATTTT
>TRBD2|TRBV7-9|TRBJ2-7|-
CASRPWEGMNEQYF
TGTGCCAGCCGCCCTTGGGAGGGGATGAACGAGCAGTACTTC
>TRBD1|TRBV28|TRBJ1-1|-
CASSLHRGGTEAFF
TGTGCCAGCAGTTTGCACAGGGGGGGAACTGAAGCTTTCTTT
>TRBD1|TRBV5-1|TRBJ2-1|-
CASIHVGQGALNEQFF
TGCGCCAGCATCCACGTGGGACAGGGGGCTTTGAATGAGCAGTTCTTC
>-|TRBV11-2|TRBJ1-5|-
CASSLGARRGQPQHF
TGTGCCAGCAGCTTAGGGGCCCGGCGGGGTCAGCCCCAGCATTTT
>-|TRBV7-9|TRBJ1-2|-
CASSLLQNDINYTF
TGTGCCAGCAGCTTATTGCAGAATGATATTAACTACACCTTC
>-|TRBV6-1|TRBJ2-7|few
CASSEGTNRLQTYEQYF
TGTGCCAGCAGTGAAGGGACGAACAGGCTCCAAACCTACGAGCAGTACTTC
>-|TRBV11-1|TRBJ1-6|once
CASSFTDRSPLHF
TGTGCCAGCAGCTTTACGGATCGATCACCCCTCCACTTT